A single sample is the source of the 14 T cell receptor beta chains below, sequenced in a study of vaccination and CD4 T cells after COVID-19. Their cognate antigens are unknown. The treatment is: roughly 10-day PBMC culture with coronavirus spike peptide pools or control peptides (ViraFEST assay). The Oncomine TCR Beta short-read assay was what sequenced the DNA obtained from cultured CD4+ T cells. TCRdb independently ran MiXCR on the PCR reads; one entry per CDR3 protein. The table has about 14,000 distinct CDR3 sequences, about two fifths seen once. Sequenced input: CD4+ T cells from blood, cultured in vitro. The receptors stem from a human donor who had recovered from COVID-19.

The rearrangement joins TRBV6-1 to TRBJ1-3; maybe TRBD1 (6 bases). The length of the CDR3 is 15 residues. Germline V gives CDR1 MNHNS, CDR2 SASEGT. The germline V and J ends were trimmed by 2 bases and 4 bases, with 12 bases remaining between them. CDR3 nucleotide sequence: TGTGCCAGCAGTGAAAGTCGGGGGCTGGGAAACACCATATATTTT. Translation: CASSESRGLGNTIYF.

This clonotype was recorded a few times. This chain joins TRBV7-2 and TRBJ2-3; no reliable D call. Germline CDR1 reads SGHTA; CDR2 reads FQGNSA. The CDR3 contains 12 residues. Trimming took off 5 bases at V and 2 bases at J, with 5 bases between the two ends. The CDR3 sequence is CASSPPTDTQYF. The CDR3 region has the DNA TGTGCCAGCAGCCCCCCCACAGATACGCAGTATTTT.

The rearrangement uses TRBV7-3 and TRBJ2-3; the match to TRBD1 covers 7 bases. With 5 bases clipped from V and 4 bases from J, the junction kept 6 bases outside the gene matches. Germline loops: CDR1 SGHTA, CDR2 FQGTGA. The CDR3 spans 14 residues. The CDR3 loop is CASSLEGGADTQYF. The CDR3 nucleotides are TGTGCCAGCAGCCTGGAAGGGGGCGCAGATACGCAGTATTTT.

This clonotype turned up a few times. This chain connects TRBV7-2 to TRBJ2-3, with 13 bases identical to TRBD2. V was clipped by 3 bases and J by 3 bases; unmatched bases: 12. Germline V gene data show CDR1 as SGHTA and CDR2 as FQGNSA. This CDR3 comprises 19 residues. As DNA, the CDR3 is TGTGCCAGCAGCTTTGGGAGGACTAGCGGGAGATGGGTTACAGATACGCAGTATTTT. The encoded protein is CASSFGRTSGRWVTDTQYF. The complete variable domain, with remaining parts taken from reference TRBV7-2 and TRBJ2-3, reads GAGVSQSPSNKVTEKGKDVELRCDPISGHTALYWYRQSLGQGLEFLIYFQGNSAPDKSGLPSDRFSAERTGGSVSTLTIQRTQQEDSAVYLCASSFGRTSGRWVTDTQYFGPGTRLTVL.

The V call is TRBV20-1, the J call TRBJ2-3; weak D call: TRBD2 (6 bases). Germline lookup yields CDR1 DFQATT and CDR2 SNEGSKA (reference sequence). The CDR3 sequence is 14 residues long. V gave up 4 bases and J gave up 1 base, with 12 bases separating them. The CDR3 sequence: CSATKAGRTDTQYF. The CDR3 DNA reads TGCAGTGCTACCAAAGCGGGTCGCACAGATACGCAGTATTTT.

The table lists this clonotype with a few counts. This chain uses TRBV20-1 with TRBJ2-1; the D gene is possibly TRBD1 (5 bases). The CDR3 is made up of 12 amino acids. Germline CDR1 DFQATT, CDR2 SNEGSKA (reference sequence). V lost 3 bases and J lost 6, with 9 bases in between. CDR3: CSASRQGNEQFF. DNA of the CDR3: TGCAGTGCTAGCAGGCAGGGCAATGAGCAGTTCTTC.

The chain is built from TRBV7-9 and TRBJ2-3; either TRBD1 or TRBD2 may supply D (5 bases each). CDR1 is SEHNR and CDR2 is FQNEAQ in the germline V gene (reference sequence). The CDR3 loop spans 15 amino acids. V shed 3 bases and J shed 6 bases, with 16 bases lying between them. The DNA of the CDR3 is TGTGCCAGCAGCTTTCCCGAGCCTGAGGGGGATACGCAGTATTTT. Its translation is CASSFPEPEGDTQYF.

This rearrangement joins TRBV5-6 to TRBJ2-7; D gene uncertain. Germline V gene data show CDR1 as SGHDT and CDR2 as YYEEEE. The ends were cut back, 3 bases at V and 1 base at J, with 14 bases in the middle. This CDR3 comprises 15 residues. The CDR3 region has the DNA TGTGCCAGCAGCTCCCGGACGAGGACGTCCTACGAGCAGTACTTC. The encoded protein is CASSSRTRTSYEQYF.

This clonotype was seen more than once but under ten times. CDR3 sequence (DNA): TGTGCCAGCAGCCAAGATATGACCCCCGGGGTCTCCTACGAGCAGTACTTC. It specifies CASSQDMTPGVSYEQYF. This chain connects TRBV4-2 to TRBJ2-7; TRBD2 might be the D (5 bases). This CDR3 has 17 residues. Trimming shortened V by 0 bases and J by 0 bases, and 15 bases separated the two germline ends. Germline-derived CDR1 and CDR2 are LGHNA and YNFKEQ.

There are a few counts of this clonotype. The CDR3 sequence is CSADSRWKTEAFF. The CDR3 nucleotides are TGCAGCGCCGACAGTCGGTGGAAGACTGAAGCTTTCTTT. V usage is TRBV29-1 and J usage is TRBJ1-1, with D possibly TRBD1 on 5 matching bases. Germline V gives CDR1 SQVTM, CDR2 ANQGSEA. The CDR3 has 13 residues. The ends were cut back, 7 bases at V and 5 bases at J, with 17 bases in the middle.

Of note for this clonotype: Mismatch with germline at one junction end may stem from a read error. The CDR3 nucleotides read TGTGTCAGCACCGTCGACCGACTGAATTCACCCCTCCACTTT. This encodes CVSTVDRLNSPLHF. This sequence joins TRBV27 and TRBJ1-6, with D hard to call. This CDR3 has 14 amino acids. Germline V gene data show CDR1 as MNHEY and CDR2 as SMNVEV (reference sequence).

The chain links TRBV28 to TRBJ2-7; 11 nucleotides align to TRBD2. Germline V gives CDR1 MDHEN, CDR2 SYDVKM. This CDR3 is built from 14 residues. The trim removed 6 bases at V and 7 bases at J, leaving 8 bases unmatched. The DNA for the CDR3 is TGTGCCAGCAGCCTAGCGGGAGGAGTAAATGAGCAGTACTTC. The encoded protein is CASSLAGGVNEQYF.

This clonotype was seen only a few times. CDR3 residues: CASSLGDAGNTIYF. CDR3 in DNA: TGTGCCAGCAGCTTAGGGGATGCTGGAAACACCATATATTTT. The chain links TRBV7-9 to TRBJ1-3; D is unresolved. The CDR3 runs 14 residues. V lost 1 base to trimming and J lost 2 bases, with 6 bases between them. From germline, CDR1 is SEHNR and CDR2 FQNEAQ (reference sequence).

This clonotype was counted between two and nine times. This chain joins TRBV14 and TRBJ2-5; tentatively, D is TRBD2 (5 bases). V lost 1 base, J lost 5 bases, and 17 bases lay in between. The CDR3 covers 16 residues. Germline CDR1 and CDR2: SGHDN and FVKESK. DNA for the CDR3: TGTGCCAGCAGCCAAGTGCGAGGGATGGGATCTGAGACCCAGTACTTC. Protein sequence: CASSQVRGMGSETQYF.